This TCR beta chain emerged from a study of tumor and adjacent non-tumor tissue in lung cancer. The study, taken as a whole, reports: Significantly higher TCR diversity was found in tumor than normal lung.

No cell sorting was done before RNA was extracted from the tissue. As for this clonotype: The antigen remains unidentified. Sequence at one end of the junction differs from germline and may be a read error.

A modified ARM-PCR protocol with three rounds of nested PCR amplified TCRbeta. Each CDR3 protein is one row after TCRdb ran MiXCR on the multiplex PCR reads. The sample holds 70,000 to 90,000 distinct CDR3 sequences, around four fifths seen once. Germline V gene data show CDR1 as SGHVS and CDR2 as FQNEAQ. CDR3 size: 13 residues. The J gene is TRBJ2-7, the V gene TRBV7-8, with D unresolved. This TCR was recovered from a woman in her fifties or sixties with non-small cell lung cancer. The sample was lung tumor tissue. The CDR3 reads CAGRPAHSYEQYF. As DNA, the CDR3 is TGTGCCGGCAGGCCAGCCCACAGCTACGAGCAGTACTTC.